This T cell receptor (beta chain) was profiled in a study of blood T cell repertoires in COVID-19 (dated by TCRdb to the early 2020s). Context from the whole study: Collaborator samples came from the United States, Italy and Spain and covered acute and convalescent phases of COVID-19. The prospective study material was composed of cDNA or gDNA derived from T cells, B-cell-depleted T cells, or PBMCs. Deeply sampled blood TCRbeta repertoires from subjects exposed to, actively infected with, or recovered from COVID-19 were included in the dataset. HLA class I and class II types, where available, came from metadata supplied by the sample provider rather than from assay-based typing. Samples came from the ongoing ImmuneRACE study (first 160 participants) plus 1,254 subjects from 6 global collaborators. A de-identified subject ID, COVID-19 status, age in years and sex were almost always included in the sample metadata. The repertoires were released in a freely available public database intended as a resource for research on the immune response to SARS-CoV-2. Results and caveats for the whole study, not just this receptor: Clinical and demographic metadata were provided uncurated, with the amount varying by source and participant.

On this clone: The clone's antigen remains unknown. No base quality information exists; no much larger clone differs at one position.

The collaborating institutions used their own protocols to collect whole blood in K2EDTA tubes. For TCRbeta analysis, collaborators shipped samples in one of three forms: frozen whole blood, isolated PBMCs, or DNA extracted from either of those sample types. The immunoSEQ Assay, a bias-controlled multiplex PCR, was used to amplify TCRbeta CDR3 regions from genomic DNA. The published analysis was carried out like this. Within the assay, amplification of reference gene primers was used to estimate how many nucleated cells each sample contained. To quantify the absolute abundance of each unique TCRbeta CDR3 rearrangement, sequence reads were collapsed and filtered. For each sample, productive Simpson clonality was calculated as the square root of Simpson's diversity index over productive rearrangements. Entries here come from immuneACCESS through TCRdb and include only in-frame sequences with V and J called. Some clones fail to appear in such tables; in the studies checked, an unresolved V gene covers under half of the shortfall, and the cause of the remainder is unknown. The DNA was the basis for D and trimming; V, J and clone size are from that table. Present in this sample are about 270,000 clones, about 85% of which were seen just once. The ten top clones hold 4% to 5% of the sample.

From its cysteine to its phenylalanine, the CDR3 spans 14 amino acids. Just the 42-base CDR3 DNA is kept, in frame starting at base 1. From the germline V gene, CDR1 is SGHRS and CDR2 is YFSETQ. Trimming at the junction amounts to 0 bases on V and 2 bases on J, and the germline ends lie 9 bases apart. The chain joins TRBV5-1 to TRBJ2-7, with the D gene too uncertain to name. This receptor was identified in a woman aged 45-60 years with active or convalescent COVID-19. The sequencing sample was made of peripheral blood. CDR3 reads: CASSLGAETYEQYF. At the DNA level, the sequence is TGCGCCAGCAGCTTGGGGGCAGAGACCTACGAGCAGTACTTC.